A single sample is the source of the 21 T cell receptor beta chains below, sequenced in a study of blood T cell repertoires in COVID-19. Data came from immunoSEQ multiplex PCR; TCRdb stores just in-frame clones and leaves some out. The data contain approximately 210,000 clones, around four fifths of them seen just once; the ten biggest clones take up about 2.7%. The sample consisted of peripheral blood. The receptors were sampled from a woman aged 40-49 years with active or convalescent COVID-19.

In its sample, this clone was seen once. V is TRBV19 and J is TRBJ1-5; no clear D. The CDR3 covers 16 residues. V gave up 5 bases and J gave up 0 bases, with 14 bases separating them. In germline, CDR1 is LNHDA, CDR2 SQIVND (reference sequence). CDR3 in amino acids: CASSSGPVYSNQPQHF. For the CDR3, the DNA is TGTGCCAGTAGTTCGGGTCCCGTCTATAGCAATCAGCCCCAGCATTTT.

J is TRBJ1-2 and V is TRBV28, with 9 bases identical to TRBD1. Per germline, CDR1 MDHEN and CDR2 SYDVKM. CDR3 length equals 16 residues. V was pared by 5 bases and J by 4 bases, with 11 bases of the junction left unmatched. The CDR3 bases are TGTGCCAGCAGTGAACAGGGGGCGCGGCGCGTCTATGGCTACACCTTC. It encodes CASSEQGARRVYGYTF.

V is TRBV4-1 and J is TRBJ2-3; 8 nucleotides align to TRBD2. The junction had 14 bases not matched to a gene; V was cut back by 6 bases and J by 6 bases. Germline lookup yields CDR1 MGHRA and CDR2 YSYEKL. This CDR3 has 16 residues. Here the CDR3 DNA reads TGCGCCAGCAGGACCCCCGGGCGGGGGGCGGCCGATACGCAGTATTTT. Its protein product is CASRTPGRGAADTQYF.

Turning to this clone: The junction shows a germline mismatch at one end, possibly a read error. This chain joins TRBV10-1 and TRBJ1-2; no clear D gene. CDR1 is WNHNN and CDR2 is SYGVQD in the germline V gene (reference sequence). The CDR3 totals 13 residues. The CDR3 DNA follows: TGCGCCAGCAGCGAGTCAGGAGATTATGGCTACACCTTC. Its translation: CASSESGDYGYTF.

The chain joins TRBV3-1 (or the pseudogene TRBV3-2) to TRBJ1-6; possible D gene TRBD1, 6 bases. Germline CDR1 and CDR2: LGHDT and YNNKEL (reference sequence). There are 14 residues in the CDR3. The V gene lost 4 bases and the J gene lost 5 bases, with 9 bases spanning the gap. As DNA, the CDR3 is TGTGCCAGCAGCCGACAGGTCAATAATTCACCCCTCCACTTT. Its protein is CASSRQVNNSPLHF.

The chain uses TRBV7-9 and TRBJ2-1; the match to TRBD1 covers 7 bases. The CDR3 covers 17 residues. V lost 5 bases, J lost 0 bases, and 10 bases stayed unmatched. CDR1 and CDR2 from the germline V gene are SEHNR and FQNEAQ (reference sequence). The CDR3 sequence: CASSPKAGTDSYNEQFF. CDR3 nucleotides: TGTGCCAGCAGCCCCAAAGCCGGGACAGACTCCTACAATGAGCAGTTCTTC.

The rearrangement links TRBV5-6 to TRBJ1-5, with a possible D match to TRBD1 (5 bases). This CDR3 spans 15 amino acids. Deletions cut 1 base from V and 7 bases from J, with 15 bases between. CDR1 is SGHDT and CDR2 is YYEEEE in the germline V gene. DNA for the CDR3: TGTGCCAGCAGCTTGTATGGCCAGGGAAAACAGCCCCAGCATTTT. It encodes CASSLYGQGKQPQHF.

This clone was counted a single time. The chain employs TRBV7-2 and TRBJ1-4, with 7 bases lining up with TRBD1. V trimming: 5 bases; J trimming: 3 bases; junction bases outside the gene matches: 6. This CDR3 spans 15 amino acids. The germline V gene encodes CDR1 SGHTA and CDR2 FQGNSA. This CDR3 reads CASSDRDSPNEKLFF. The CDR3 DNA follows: TGTGCCAGCAGCGACCGGGACAGTCCTAATGAAAAACTGTTTTTT.

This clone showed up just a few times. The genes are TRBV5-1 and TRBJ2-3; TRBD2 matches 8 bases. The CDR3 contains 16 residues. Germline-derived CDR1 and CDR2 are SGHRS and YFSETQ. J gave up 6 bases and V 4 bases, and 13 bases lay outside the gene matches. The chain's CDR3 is CASSPWSPSGLDTQYF. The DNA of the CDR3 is TGCGCCAGCAGCCCATGGTCGCCTAGCGGGTTGGATACGCAGTATTTT.

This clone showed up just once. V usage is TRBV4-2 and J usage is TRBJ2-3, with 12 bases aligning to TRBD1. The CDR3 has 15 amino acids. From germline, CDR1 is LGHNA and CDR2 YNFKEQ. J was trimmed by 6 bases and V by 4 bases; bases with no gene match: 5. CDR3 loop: CASSPGQGARDTQYF. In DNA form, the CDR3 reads TGTGCCAGCAGCCCGGGACAGGGGGCGCGGGATACGCAGTATTTT.

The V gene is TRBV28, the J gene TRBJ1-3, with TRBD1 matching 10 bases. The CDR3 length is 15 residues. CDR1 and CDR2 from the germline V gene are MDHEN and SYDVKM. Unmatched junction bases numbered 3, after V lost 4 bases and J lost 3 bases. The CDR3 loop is CASSSDRGHGNTIYF. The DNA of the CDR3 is TGTGCCAGCAGTTCCGACAGGGGGCATGGAAACACCATATATTTT.

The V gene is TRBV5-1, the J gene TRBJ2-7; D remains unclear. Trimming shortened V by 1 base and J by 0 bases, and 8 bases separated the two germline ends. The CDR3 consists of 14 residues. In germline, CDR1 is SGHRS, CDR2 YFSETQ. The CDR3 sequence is CASSLLTNSYEQYF. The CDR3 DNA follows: TGCGCCAGCAGCTTGCTAACTAACTCCTACGAGCAGTACTTC. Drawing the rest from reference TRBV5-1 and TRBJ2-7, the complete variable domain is KAGVTQTPRYLIKTRGQQVTLSCSPISGHRSVSWYQQTPGQGLQFLFEYFSETQRNKGNFPGRFSGRQFSNSRSEMNVSTLELGDSALYLCASSLLTNSYEQYFGPGTRLTVT.

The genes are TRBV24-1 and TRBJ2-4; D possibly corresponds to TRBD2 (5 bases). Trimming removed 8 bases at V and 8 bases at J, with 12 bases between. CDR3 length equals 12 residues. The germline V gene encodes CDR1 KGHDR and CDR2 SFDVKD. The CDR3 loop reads CATKGESDIQYF. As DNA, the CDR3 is TGTGCCACCAAGGGAGAATCGGACATTCAGTACTTC.

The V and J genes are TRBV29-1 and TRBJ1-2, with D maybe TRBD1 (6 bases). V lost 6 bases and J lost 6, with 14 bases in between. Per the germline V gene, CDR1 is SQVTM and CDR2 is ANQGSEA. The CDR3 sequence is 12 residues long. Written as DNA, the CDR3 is TGCAGCGTGGACAGCGCTACTAATGGCTACACCTTC. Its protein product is CSVDSATNGYTF.

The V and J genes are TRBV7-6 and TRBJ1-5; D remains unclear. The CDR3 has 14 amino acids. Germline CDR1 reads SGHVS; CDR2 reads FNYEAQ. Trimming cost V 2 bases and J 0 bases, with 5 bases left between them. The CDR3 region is CASSLSDSNQPQHF. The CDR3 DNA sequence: TGTGCCAGCAGCTTATCAGATAGCAATCAGCCCCAGCATTTT.

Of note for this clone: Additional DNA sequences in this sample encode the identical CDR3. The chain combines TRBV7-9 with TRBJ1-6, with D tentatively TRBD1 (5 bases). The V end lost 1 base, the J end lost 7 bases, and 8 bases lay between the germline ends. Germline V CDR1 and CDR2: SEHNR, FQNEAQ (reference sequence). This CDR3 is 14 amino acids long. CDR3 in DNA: TGTGCCAGCAGCTTAGGCGACAGAAATTCACCCCTCCACTTT. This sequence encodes CASSLGDRNSPLHF.

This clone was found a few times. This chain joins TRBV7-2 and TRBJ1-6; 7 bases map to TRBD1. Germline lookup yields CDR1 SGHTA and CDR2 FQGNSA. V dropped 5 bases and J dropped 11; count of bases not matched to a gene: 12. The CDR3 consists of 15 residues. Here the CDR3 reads CASSLWRQGGPPLHF. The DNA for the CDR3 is TGTGCCAGCAGCCTCTGGAGGCAGGGGGGACCACCCCTCCACTTT.

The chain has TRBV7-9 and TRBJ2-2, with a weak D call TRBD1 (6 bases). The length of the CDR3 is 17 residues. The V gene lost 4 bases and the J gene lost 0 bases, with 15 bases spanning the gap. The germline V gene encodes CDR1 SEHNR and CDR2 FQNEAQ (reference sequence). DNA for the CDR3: TGTGCCAGCAGCTCCCGACAGGTCTACGCGAACACCGGGGAGCTGTTTTTT. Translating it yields CASSSRQVYANTGELFF.

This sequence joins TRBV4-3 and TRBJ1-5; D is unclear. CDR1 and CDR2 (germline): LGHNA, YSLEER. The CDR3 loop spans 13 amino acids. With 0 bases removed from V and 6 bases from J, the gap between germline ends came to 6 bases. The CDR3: CASSQDNGQPQHF. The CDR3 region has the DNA TGCGCCAGCAGCCAAGATAACGGTCAGCCCCAGCATTTT.

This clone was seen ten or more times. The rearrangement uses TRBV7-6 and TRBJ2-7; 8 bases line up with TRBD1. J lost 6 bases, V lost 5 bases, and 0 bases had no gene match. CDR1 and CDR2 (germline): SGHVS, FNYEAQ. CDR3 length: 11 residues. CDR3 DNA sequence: TGTGCCAGCAGCGGACAGGGCGAGCAGTACTTC. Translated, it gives CASSGQGEQYF.

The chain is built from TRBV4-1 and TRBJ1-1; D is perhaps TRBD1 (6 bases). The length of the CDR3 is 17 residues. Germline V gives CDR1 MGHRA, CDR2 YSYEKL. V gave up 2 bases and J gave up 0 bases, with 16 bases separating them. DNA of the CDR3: TGCGCCAGCAGCCAAATATCAGGGGCGCGGATGAACACTGAAGCTTTCTTT. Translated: CASSQISGARMNTEAFF.